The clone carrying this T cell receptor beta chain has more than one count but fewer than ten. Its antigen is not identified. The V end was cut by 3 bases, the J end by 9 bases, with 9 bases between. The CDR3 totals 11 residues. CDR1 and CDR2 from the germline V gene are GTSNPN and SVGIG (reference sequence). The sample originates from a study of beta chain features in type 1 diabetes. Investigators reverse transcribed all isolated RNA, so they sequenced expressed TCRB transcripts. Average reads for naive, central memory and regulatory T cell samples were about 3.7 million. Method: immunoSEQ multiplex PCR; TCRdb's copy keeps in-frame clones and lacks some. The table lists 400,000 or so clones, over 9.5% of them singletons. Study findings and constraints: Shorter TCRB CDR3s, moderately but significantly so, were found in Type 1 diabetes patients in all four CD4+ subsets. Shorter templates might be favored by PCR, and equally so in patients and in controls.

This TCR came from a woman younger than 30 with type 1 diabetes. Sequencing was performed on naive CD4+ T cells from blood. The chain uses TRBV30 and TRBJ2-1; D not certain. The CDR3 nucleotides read TGTGCCTGGAGGGGCTACCGTGAGCAGTTCTTC. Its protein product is CAWRGYREQFF.